Presented here are 30 T cell receptor beta chains from one specimen sequenced in a study of T cells in Graves' hyperthyroidism and ophthalmopathy. Amplification yielded TCR beta CDR3 regions, with RNA transcripts as the source. The study used the HTBI primer set for a first-round RT-PCR of the TCR CDR3. TCRdb re-called the multiplex PCR reads through MiXCR, storing one row per CDR3 protein. The table includes some 500,000 distinct CDR3 sequences, around a quarter detected once. The sample was blood. These receptors all stem from a woman in her 30s with Graves' ophthalmopathy.

This clonotype has just one count. This rearrangement joins TRBV12-3 or TRBV12-4 to TRBJ1-1; possible D gene TRBD1, 6 bases. V was pared by 6 bases and J by 6 bases, with 11 bases between. The CDR3 extends over 12 amino acids. This chain's CDR3 is CASSQGKAEAFF. The CDR3, as DNA: TGTGCCAGCAGCCAGGGGAAGGCTGAAGCTTTCTTT.

This clonotype was recorded a few times. The CDR3 loop is CASSYRTVMNTEAFF. CDR3 bases: TGTGCCAGCAGTTACCGGACAGTGATGAACACTGAAGCTTTCTTT. The chain combines TRBV6-2 or TRBV6-3 with TRBJ1-1; tentative D call: TRBD1 (6 bases). CDR1 MNHEY and CDR2 SVGEGT come from the germline V gene. Trimming removed 2 bases at V and 0 bases at J, with 10 bases between. The CDR3 sequence is 15 residues long.

The V call is TRBV27, the J call TRBJ2-7; the D gene is possibly TRBD2 (6 bases). Germline CDR1 MNHEY, CDR2 SMNVEV (reference sequence). V dropped 4 bases and J dropped 6 bases, with 16 bases sitting between them. The CDR3 sequence is 14 residues long. The chain's CDR3 is CASSSMGGIGEQYF. CDR3 nucleotide sequence: TGTGCCAGCAGTTCAATGGGGGGTATTGGCGAGCAGTACTTC.

This clonotype showed up many times. The rearrangement joins TRBV6-5 to TRBJ2-5, with a possible D match to TRBD2 (5 bases). V was trimmed by 0 bases and J by 4 bases, leaving 15 bases between them. Looked up from germline, CDR1 is MNHEY and CDR2 is SVGAGI. The CDR3 runs to 16 residues. The CDR3 loop reads CASSYSRPGDGETQYF. CDR3 nucleotides: TGTGCCAGCAGTTACTCAAGACCCGGGGATGGAGAGACCCAGTACTTC.

The chain has TRBV5-1 and TRBJ1-3; 9 bases match TRBD1. The CDR3 runs to 16 residues. Germline V gives CDR1 SGHRS, CDR2 YFSETQ. Losses at the gene ends were 1 base for V and 3 bases for J; bases not matched to a gene: 5. For the CDR3, the DNA is TGCGCCAGCAGCTTGTCCGGGACAGGGTTTGGAAACACCATATATTTT. It translates to CASSLSGTGFGNTIYF.

This clonotype has ten or more counts. This chain uses TRBV30 with TRBJ1-1; D gene uncertain. Germline-derived CDR1 and CDR2 are GTSNPN and SVGIG (reference sequence). V was trimmed by 3 bases and J by 6 bases, leaving 14 bases between them. This CDR3 contains 13 residues. CDR3 DNA: TGTGCCTGGAGGGTCCAACGAAGCGCTGAAGCTTTCTTT. This translates into CAWRVQRSAEAFF. The whole variable domain, remainder taken from reference TRBV30 and TRBJ1-1, is SQTIHQWPATLVQPVGSPLSLECTVEGTSNPNLYWYRQAAGRGLQLLFYSVGIGQISSEVPQNLSASRPQDRQFILSSKKLLLSDSGFYLCAWRVQRSAEAFFGQGTRLTVV.

This clonotype was picked up one time. The conserved phenylalanine or tryptophan normally closing the CDR3 is absent here, so this likely arose from a read error. This chain connects TRBV29-1 to TRBJ1-2; tentatively, D is TRBD1 (5 bases). This CDR3 comprises 12 residues. Trimming removed 8 bases at V and 6 bases at J, with 16 bases between. Germline assignment: CDR1 SQVTM and CDR2 ANQGSEA. The CDR3 sequence: CSIEGNLHGYTV. CDR3 nucleotides: TGCAGCATCGAGGGGAATCTCCATGGCTACACCGTC.

This clonotype was counted ten times or more. The genes are TRBV6-2 or TRBV6-3 and TRBJ2-7, with TRBD2 as a possible D gene (6 bases). Germline-derived CDR1 and CDR2 are MNHEY and SVGEGT. The CDR3 covers 14 residues. The V gene lost 2 bases and the J gene lost 8 bases, with 16 bases spanning the gap. This CDR3 is CASSYRRATGQQYF. The CDR3 DNA follows: TGTGCCAGCAGTTACCGGAGGGCAACCGGCCAGCAGTACTTC.

This clonotype was counted many times. The V gene is TRBV12-3 or TRBV12-4, the J gene TRBJ2-5; weak D call: TRBD1 (5 bases). Trimming removed 5 bases at V and 0 bases at J, with 16 bases between. The CDR3 has 16 residues. The CDR3 DNA is TGTGCCAGCAGTGGGTTTGGGGCGGATTACCAAGAGACCCAGTACTTC. Translated: CASSGFGADYQETQYF.

The rearrangement uses TRBV7-9 and TRBJ2-2; D call uncertain. The CDR3 has 14 amino acids. Germline CDR1 SEHNR, CDR2 FQNEAQ (reference sequence). Trimming left V 2 bases short and J 3 bases short, with 7 bases between. This CDR3 reads CASSLNADTGELFF. In DNA, the CDR3 is TGTGCCAGCAGCTTAAACGCGGACACCGGGGAGCTGTTTTTT.

This clonotype has a count of ten or more. This rearrangement joins TRBV29-1 to TRBJ2-7; 7 bases are shared with TRBD2. In germline, CDR1 is SQVTM, CDR2 ANQGSEA. The V gene end was trimmed by 0 bases and the J gene end by 0 bases; junction bases not matched to a gene: 5. This CDR3 is built from 15 residues. In DNA, the CDR3 is TGCAGCGTTGAAGATCCGGGCGGGAGCTCCTACGAGCAGTACTTC. Its translation: CSVEDPGGSSYEQYF.

Many counts were recorded for this clonotype. V is TRBV6-1 and J is TRBJ2-7, with 9 bases lining up with TRBD1. The ends lost 4 bases at V and 1 base at J; junction bases unmatched: 8. This CDR3 has 16 residues. Germline assignment: CDR1 MNHNS and CDR2 SASEGT. The CDR3 region has the DNA TGTGCCAGCAGTGCGGCGGCCGGGACAGGGTCCTACGAGCAGTACTTC. Translating gives CASSAAAGTGSYEQYF.

This clonotype was counted ten times or more. A read error may produce the germline difference seen at one junction end. The J gene is TRBJ2-2, the V gene TRBV19, with 9 bases identical to TRBD1. Germline assignment: CDR1 LNHDA and CDR2 SQIVND (reference sequence). There are 15 residues in the CDR3. The CDR3 reads CASSMGTGSTGKLFF. CDR3 nucleotide sequence: TGTGCCAGTAGTATGGGGACAGGGAGCACCGGGAAGCTGTTTTTT.

This clonotype was recorded at least ten times. V and J are TRBV5-5 and TRBJ1-1; tentative D call: TRBD1 (6 bases). The germline V gene encodes CDR1 SGHKS and CDR2 YYEKEE (reference sequence). Trimming stripped 3 bases from V and 2 bases from J, with 14 bases between. This CDR3 contains 15 residues. CDR3 sequence reads: CASSSRDTDNTEAFF. CDR3 bases: TGTGCCAGCAGCTCAAGGGACACGGACAACACTGAAGCTTTCTTT.

The V and J genes are TRBV12-3 or TRBV12-4 and TRBJ1-1, with D possibly being TRBD1 (6 bases). Trimming stripped 4 bases from V and 8 bases from J, with 14 bases between. The CDR3 length is 13 residues. The CDR3 here is CASSSIPGQEAFF. The CDR3 nucleotides are TGTGCCAGCAGTTCAATCCCAGGACAGGAAGCTTTCTTT.

This clonotype was found a few times. This sequence joins TRBV10-1 and TRBJ2-2; D possibly uses TRBD1 or TRBD2 (5 bases each). CDR3 length: 17 residues. The V gene's germline CDR1 is WNHNN and CDR2 SYGVQD (reference sequence). V lost 2 bases and J lost 8, with 21 bases in between. The CDR3 spells CASSERCGGTGKGELFF. CDR3 DNA sequence: TGCGCCAGCAGTGAGAGGTGTGGGGGTACCGGTAAGGGGGAGCTGTTTTTT.

This clonotype was detected a few times. The chain links TRBV24-1 to TRBJ2-7; D unresolved. The V and J ends lost 3 bases and 2 bases respectively, with 16 bases between them. The germline V gene encodes CDR1 KGHDR and CDR2 SFDVKD. The CDR3 covers 16 residues. For the CDR3, the DNA is TGTGCCACCAGTGATCCACACGACACTAAACCCTACGAGCAGTACTTC. Residues: CATSDPHDTKPYEQYF.

This clonotype was seen ten or more times. The chain joins TRBV29-1 to TRBJ2-7; tentatively, D is TRBD2 (5 bases). Germline CDR1 and CDR2: SQVTM and ANQGSEA. Trimming took off 5 bases at V and 2 bases at J, with 10 bases between the two ends. The CDR3 sequence is 12 residues long. CDR3 protein: CSVQRGTYEQYF. For the CDR3, the DNA is TGCAGCGTTCAAAGAGGGACCTACGAGCAGTACTTC.

This clonotype has at least ten counts. This chain connects TRBV5-1 to TRBJ2-5, with D perhaps TRBD1 or TRBD2 (5 bases each). Trimming took off 4 bases at V and 3 bases at J, with 13 bases between the two ends. The germline V gene has CDR1 SGHRS and CDR2 YFSETQ. CDR3 length: 14 amino acids. DNA for the CDR3: TGCGCCAGCAGCCCAGGGTCGAGGGAAGAGACCCAGTACTTC. Protein product: CASSPGSREETQYF.

The CDR3 nucleotides read TGTGCCAGCAGGTACGGGACAGGGGCTGGCTACACCTTC. This gives the protein CASRYGTGAGYTF. The J gene is TRBJ1-2, the V gene TRBV12-3 or TRBV12-4; 10 positions match TRBD1. The CDR3 extends over 13 amino acids. V dropped 6 bases and J dropped 7; count of bases not matched to a gene: 5.

This clonotype came up many times. V is TRBV28 and J is TRBJ2-7; D might be TRBD1 or TRBD2, each matching 5 bases. Trimming removed 5 bases from V and 3 bases from J, with 14 bases in between. CDR3 size: 14 residues. The germline V gene has CDR1 MDHEN and CDR2 SYDVKM. The CDR3 reads CASSITRDGYEQYF. The CDR3 bases are TGTGCCAGCAGTATCACTAGGGACGGCTACGAGCAGTACTTC.

In this sample, this clonotype turned up many times. V gene TRBV2 combines with J gene TRBJ1-1; 8 bases are a match to TRBD1. V trimming: 3 bases; J trimming: 5 bases; junction bases outside the gene matches: 5. Germline V gene sequence: CDR1 SNHLY, CDR2 FYNNEI. CDR3 size: 14 residues. CDR3: CASSDRGLFTEAFF. DNA for the CDR3: TGTGCCAGCAGTGACAGGGGGCTGTTTACTGAAGCTTTCTTT.

CDR3 amino acids: CASSQAPGQGYYGYTF. For the CDR3, the DNA is TGTGCCAGCAGCCAAGCTCCGGGACAGGGCTATTATGGCTACACCTTC. V and J are TRBV4-2 and TRBJ1-2; 9 bases match TRBD1. Germline V lookup: CDR1 LGHNA, CDR2 YNFKEQ. The CDR3 length is 16 residues. V gave up 1 base and J gave up 5 bases; unmatched junction bases: 8.

The chain is built from TRBV6-4 and TRBJ2-7, with TRBD1 matching over 10 bases. The junction had 10 bases not matched to a gene; V was cut back by 7 bases and J by 7 bases. Germline values: CDR1 MRHNA, CDR2 SNTAGT. The length of the CDR3 is 14 residues. In DNA form, the CDR3 reads TGTGCCAGCAAAGGGACAGGGGTAATCCGGGAGCAGTACTTC. Translating gives CASKGTGVIREQYF.

CDR3 in DNA: TGTGCCAGCAGCCAAGAAGCAGGGGCATATGGCTACACCTTC. This sequence encodes CASSQEAGAYGYTF. The chain links TRBV3-1 to TRBJ1-2, with D maybe TRBD1 (6 bases). Per germline, CDR1 LGHDT and CDR2 YNNKEL (reference sequence). V lost 0 bases, J lost 5 bases, and 10 bases lay in between. CDR3 size: 14 residues.

This clonotype was found many times. The V gene is TRBV12-3 or TRBV12-4, the J gene TRBJ2-7; 7 bases line up with TRBD1. This CDR3 is built from 13 residues. With V trimmed by 5 bases and J by 6 bases, 7 bases remained unmatched. The CDR3 reads CASSPRQGSEQYF. The DNA for the CDR3 is TGTGCCAGCAGTCCCCGACAGGGTAGCGAGCAGTACTTC.

This clonotype was seen repeatedly, ten times or more. The rearrangement links TRBV20-1 to TRBJ2-5; 8 bases fit TRBD2. Trimming took 5 bases from V and 2 from J; bases not matched to a gene: 7. Germline V gene sequence: CDR1 DFQATT, CDR2 SNEGSKA (reference sequence). This CDR3 contains 14 residues. In DNA form, the CDR3 reads TGCAGTGCTGTAGCGGGGAGTGGGCAAGAGACCCAGTACTTC. It yields the protein CSAVAGSGQETQYF.

This clonotype was counted a single time. The CDR3 DNA sequence: TGTGCCAGCAGCTTGACACCTTCCGACAACACCGGGGAGCTGTTTTTT. This codes for CASSLTPSDNTGELFF. J is TRBJ2-2 and V is TRBV11-2; no clear D. V shed 3 bases and J shed 2 bases, with 13 bases lying between them. CDR1 SGHAT and CDR2 FQNNGV come from the germline V gene. The CDR3 totals 16 residues.

This clonotype was counted between two and nine times. V is TRBV20-1 and J is TRBJ2-2; tentatively, D is TRBD1 (6 bases). The V gene's germline CDR1 is DFQATT and CDR2 SNEGSKA (reference sequence). The CDR3 runs to 14 residues. Trimming took 5 bases from V and 1 from J, leaving 11 bases between them. The CDR3 sequence is CSAYRTVNTGELFF. The DNA of the CDR3 is TGCAGTGCTTATAGGACAGTGAACACCGGGGAGCTGTTTTTT.

This clonotype was recorded many times. V gene TRBV28 combines with J gene TRBJ2-7; D tentatively fits TRBD1 or TRBD2 (5 bases each). This CDR3 spans 13 amino acids. V was clipped by 7 bases and J by 7 bases, with 17 bases between them. Germline CDR1 reads MDHEN; CDR2 reads SYDVKM. Written as DNA, the CDR3 is TGTGCCAGCAACCCCGGGACCTGGGGAGAGCAGTACTTC. Its translation: CASNPGTWGEQYF. The complete variable domain, with remaining parts taken from reference TRBV28 and TRBJ2-7, reads DVKVTQSSRYLVKRTGEKVFLECVQDMDHENMFWYRQDPGLGLRLIYFSYDVKMKEKGDIPEGYSVSREKKERFSLILESASTNQTSMYLCASNPGTWGEQYFGPGTRLTVT.